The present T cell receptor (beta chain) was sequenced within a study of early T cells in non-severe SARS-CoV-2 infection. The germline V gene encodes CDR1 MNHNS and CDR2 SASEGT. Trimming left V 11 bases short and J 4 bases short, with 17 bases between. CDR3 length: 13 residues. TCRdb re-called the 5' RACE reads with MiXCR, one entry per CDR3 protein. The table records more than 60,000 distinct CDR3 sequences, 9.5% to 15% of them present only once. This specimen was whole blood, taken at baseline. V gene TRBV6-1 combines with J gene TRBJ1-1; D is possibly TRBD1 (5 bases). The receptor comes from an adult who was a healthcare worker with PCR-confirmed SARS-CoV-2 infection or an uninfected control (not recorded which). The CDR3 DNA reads TGTGCCGCTCCGTTGAGGGGTGGCACTGAAGCTTTCTTT. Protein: CAAPLRGGTEAFF.